One and the same sample provided the 20 T cell receptor beta chains below, sequenced in a study of neurological immune-mediated disorders. TCRdb independently ran MiXCR on the 5' RACE reads; one entry per CDR3 protein. The sample has 60,000 to 80,000 distinct CDR3 sequences; around 4.7% are singletons. The material sequenced was PBMCs. These receptor sequences come from a woman in her fifties or sixties with multiple sclerosis.

This clonotype occurred many times. The J gene is TRBJ2-3, the V gene TRBV6-1; 7 bases fit TRBD1. Germline loops: CDR1 MNHNS, CDR2 SASEGT. The V gene end was trimmed by 5 bases and the J gene end by 4 bases; junction bases not matched to a gene: 9. The CDR3 has 15 amino acids. This CDR3 is CASSTGQHSPDTQYF. The CDR3 region has the DNA TGTGCCAGCAGTACGGGACAGCATAGCCCAGATACGCAGTATTTT.

Ten or more counts support this clonotype. The chain links TRBV3-1 to TRBJ2-2; no reliable D call. The CDR3 has 15 amino acids. Germline V gives CDR1 LGHDT, CDR2 YNNKEL (reference sequence). V lost 1 base to trimming and J lost 3 bases, with 9 bases between them. CDR3 amino acids: CASSQGAIYTGELFF. CDR3 coding DNA: TGTGCCAGCAGCCAAGGGGCCATCTACACCGGGGAGCTGTTTTTT.

This clonotype was recorded a few times. The genes are TRBV2 and TRBJ1-2, with unresolved D. Trimming left V 1 base short and J 7 bases short, with 10 bases between. The germline V gene has CDR1 SNHLY and CDR2 FYNNEI. This CDR3 contains 13 residues. This chain's CDR3 is CASSEGTASGYTF. The CDR3 DNA reads as TGTGCCAGCAGTGAAGGTACCGCTAGTGGCTACACCTTC.

The table lists this clonotype with many counts. The rearrangement joins TRBV4-2 to TRBJ2-5, with TRBD2 matching 8 bases. The CDR3 contains 15 residues. CDR1 is LGHNA and CDR2 is YNFKEQ in the germline V gene. V shed 0 bases and J 5 bases; nucleotides not matched to a gene: 5. The DNA for the CDR3 is TGTGCCAGCAGCCAAGAGACGGGGGGGAGTGAGACCCAGTACTTC. This translates into CASSQETGGSETQYF.

This clonotype came up many times. This chain joins TRBV28 and TRBJ1-2; D gene unclear. CDR3 length equals 13 residues. CDR1 and CDR2 (germline): MDHEN, SYDVKM. Trimming cost V 6 bases and J 5 bases, with 13 bases left between them. The CDR3 region is CASSLIRLYGYTF. CDR3 in DNA: TGTGCCAGCAGCTTGATTCGTTTGTATGGCTACACCTTC.

This clonotype showed up many times. V is TRBV27 and J is TRBJ2-3; 11 bases agree with TRBD2. This CDR3 region has 16 residues. Germline V lookup: CDR1 MNHEY, CDR2 SMNVEV (reference sequence). V lost 6 bases and J lost 0; bases outside the gene matches: 5. The CDR3, as DNA: TGTGCCAGCAGCGTGGCTAGCGGGGGGAGCACAGATACGCAGTATTTT. Its protein product is CASSVASGGSTDTQYF.

Regarding this clonotype: With a much larger clone just one base away, this may be a read error. The rearrangement joins TRBV6-2 or TRBV6-3 to TRBJ1-2; D is perhaps TRBD1 (5 bases). The CDR3 has 13 residues. Between the trimmed V and J ends, which lost 6 bases and 8 bases, there was a span of 16 bases. Germline CDR1 is MNHEY and CDR2 is SVGEGT. The CDR3, as DNA: TGTGCCAGCAGGCTAAAGGGACTTGGCGGCTACACCTTC. Protein sequence: CASRLKGLGGYTF.

This clonotype was seen many times. The chain joins TRBV4-3 to TRBJ1-5; D is uncertain. The V end was cut by 0 bases, the J end by 0 bases, with 6 bases between. Germline CDR1 LGHNA, CDR2 YSLEER. The CDR3 length is 15 residues. CDR3 nucleotides: TGCGCCAGCAGCCAAGATGGGAGTAGCAATCAGCCCCAGCATTTT. Its protein product is CASSQDGSSNQPQHF.

This clonotype was observed at least ten times. J is TRBJ2-7 and V is TRBV20-1, with unresolved D. V was trimmed by 5 bases and J by 6 bases, leaving 11 bases between them. The CDR3 spans 11 residues. Looked up from germline, CDR1 is DFQATT and CDR2 is SNEGSKA (reference sequence). The CDR3 here is CSARTVREQYF. CDR3 DNA: TGCAGTGCTCGGACCGTGCGCGAGCAGTACTTC.

By frequency in the sample, this clonotype is medium-sized. The V gene is TRBV7-9, the J gene TRBJ2-5, with 9 bases matching TRBD1. The V segment lost 7 bases and the J segment 7 bases; nucleotides outside the gene matches: 7. Germline V CDR1 and CDR2: SEHNR, FQNEAQ (reference sequence). The CDR3 loop spans 13 amino acids. The CDR3: CASKRTGAGTQYF. The CDR3 bases are TGTGCCAGCAAGAGGACAGGGGCAGGGACCCAGTACTTC.

This clonotype was observed a few times. Since a much larger clone is just one base distant, this may be a read error. The rearrangement uses TRBV18 and TRBJ1-5; no reliable D call. Germline values: CDR1 KGHSH, CDR2 LQKENI. This CDR3 region has 16 residues. The DNA of the CDR3 is TGTGCCAGCTCAGTGTCTGTGAGTAATAGCAATCAGCCCCAGAATTTT. It is translated as CASSVSVSNSNQPQNF.

At least ten counts were recorded for this clonotype. This chain links TRBV4-1 with TRBJ2-7, with TRBD2 as a possible D gene (6 bases). CDR1 and CDR2 from the germline V gene are MGHRA and YSYEKL. Trimming removed 1 base at V and 5 bases at J, with 18 bases between. The CDR3 consists of 16 residues. CDR3 in DNA: TGCGCCAGCAGCCAAGTGGGGGGAAGGCTTACGGACGAGCAGTACTTC. Translation: CASSQVGGRLTDEQYF.

This clonotype has a count of ten or more. The rearrangement uses TRBV11-2 and TRBJ2-7, with a possible D match to TRBD2 (5 bases). Trimming left V 3 bases short and J 3 bases short, with 9 bases between. The CDR3 extends over 13 amino acids. Germline lookup yields CDR1 SGHAT and CDR2 FQNNGV. The CDR3 region has the DNA TGTGCCAGCAGCTTTGACCGGGACTACGAGCAGTACGTC. It is translated as CASSFDRDYEQYV.

V and J are TRBV7-2 and TRBJ2-3, with D maybe TRBD2 (6 bases). The CDR3 is 13 amino acids. The V end was cut by 5 bases, the J end by 11 bases, with 17 bases between. Per germline, CDR1 SGHTA and CDR2 FQGNSA. The CDR3 DNA is TGTGCCAGCAGCCCGAACGGGGGAAGGGAGCAGTATTTT. Translated, it gives CASSPNGGREQYF.

This clonotype was recorded many times. The chain carries TRBV6-4 and TRBJ2-3, with D possibly being TRBD1 (7 bases). V was cut by 2 bases and J by 3 bases, with 15 bases left in between. Germline V gene sequence: CDR1 MRHNA, CDR2 SNTAGT. The CDR3 consists of 16 residues. CDR3 sequence reads: CASSDGGGDATDTQYF. The CDR3 bases are TGTGCCAGCAGTGACGGAGGGGGCGATGCAACAGATACGCAGTATTTT.

The rearrangement links TRBV15 to TRBJ2-7, with unresolved D. The CDR3 runs 12 residues. The V and J ends lost 0 bases and 3 bases respectively, with 3 bases between them. The germline V gene encodes CDR1 LNHNV and CDR2 YYDKDF (reference sequence). This chain's CDR3 is CATSRDNYEQYF. The DNA for the CDR3 is TGTGCCACCAGCAGAGATAACTACGAGCAGTACTTC.

This clonotype has ten or more counts. The chain carries TRBV15 and TRBJ2-5; D is unresolved. CDR1 and CDR2 (germline): LNHNV, YYDKDF (reference sequence). The CDR3 totals 15 residues. The germline V and J ends were trimmed by 1 base and 2 bases, with 11 bases remaining between them. The CDR3 loop is CATSRASMTQETQYF. CDR3 DNA: TGTGCCACCAGCAGAGCTTCGATGACTCAAGAGACCCAGTACTTC.

This clonotype was recorded many times. The chain combines TRBV9 with TRBJ2-3, with TRBD2 identical over 10 bases. The J segment lost 5 bases and the V segment lost 1 base, leaving 4 bases of the junction unmatched. The length of the CDR3 is 15 residues. CDR1 and CDR2 from the germline V gene are SGDLS and YYNGEE. The CDR3 protein is CASSVLAGAVDTQYF. In DNA form, the CDR3 reads TGTGCCAGCAGCGTACTAGCGGGGGCCGTAGATACGCAGTATTTT.

The table lists this clonotype with a few counts. This chain uses TRBV9 with TRBJ2-2; 16 bases fit TRBD2. The CDR3 runs to 19 residues. Germline CDR1 SGDLS, CDR2 YYNGEE. J was trimmed by 6 bases and V by 2 bases; bases with no gene match: 10. CDR3 bases: TGTGCCAGCAGCGTGTCCGGGACTAGCGGGGGGGCCAAGGCCGGGGAGCTGTTTTTT. As protein: CASSVSGTSGGAKAGELFF.

This clonotype was observed many times. The genes are TRBV20-1 and TRBJ2-3; D call uncertain. V shed 0 bases and J shed 7 bases, with 5 bases lying between them. This CDR3 has 11 amino acids. Germline lookup yields CDR1 DFQATT and CDR2 SNEGSKA (reference sequence). In DNA form, the CDR3 reads TGCAGTGCTAGAGAGCTCCATACGCAGTATTTT. Protein: CSARELHTQYF.